A selection of T cell receptor beta chains follows, all from one sample in a study of identical twins. TCRdb redid the calling of the 5' RACE reads with MiXCR, one entry per CDR3 protein. The table includes roughly 690,000 distinct CDR3 sequences, about 20% detected once. The sample also formed part of further work on T cells expressing NK-cell markers.

Source material: PBMCs. The origin of the receptors is a young woman in good health. The CDR3 runs from the conserved cysteine through the conserved F or W. Fields, in order: clone size, J gene, V gene, D gene, CDR3 DNA, CDR3 protein. D genes are given only for firm matches. Clone sizes are given selectively: once, few, many, or a class where the clone is expanded.

clone size: NA
J gene: TRBJ2-1
V gene: TRBV7-9
D gene: NA
CDR3 DNA: TGTGCCAGCAGTTATAAGGACCCCTCCTACAATGAGCAGTTCTTC
CDR3 protein: CASSYKDPSYNEQFF

clone size: few
J gene: TRBJ1-1
V gene: TRBV29-1
D gene: NA
CDR3 DNA: TGCAGCGTTTGGACAGCCGAAGCTTTCTTT
CDR3 protein: CSVWTAEAFF

clone size: few
J gene: TRBJ1-2
V gene: TRBV10-3
D gene: NA
CDR3 DNA: TGTGCCATCAGGGACCTCCCCGGGGGCTACACCTTC
CDR3 protein: CAIRDLPGGYTF

clone size: NA
J gene: TRBJ2-2
V gene: TRBV9
D gene: TRBD1
CDR3 DNA: TGTGCCAGCAGCGTAGGGCCGGACAGGTACACCGGGGAGCTGTTTTTT
CDR3 protein: CASSVGPDRYTGELFF

clone size: NA
J gene: TRBJ2-7
V gene: TRBV5-1
D gene: TRBD1
CDR3 DNA: TGCGCCAGCAGCCCCCGATGGGACAGGGTAAACGAGCAGTACTTC
CDR3 protein: CASSPRWDRVNEQYF

clone size: NA
J gene: TRBJ2-3
V gene: TRBV10-1
D gene: TRBD1
CDR3 DNA: TGCGCCAGCATGGGACAGGGAGGGCATACGCAGTATTTT
CDR3 protein: CASMGQGGHTQYF

clone size: many
J gene: TRBJ1-5
V gene: TRBV7-9
D gene: NA
CDR3 DNA: TGTGCCAGCAGCTTAGAAGGGTTCAATCAGCCCCAGCATTTT
CDR3 protein: CASSLEGFNQPQHF

clone size: NA
J gene: TRBJ2-5
V gene: TRBV12-3/TRBV12-4
D gene: TRBD2
CDR3 DNA: TGTGCCAGCAGACGGACTAGCGCCGATAGGGAGACCCAGTACTTC
CDR3 protein: CASRRTSADRETQYF

clone size: few
J gene: TRBJ2-7
V gene: TRBV29-1
D gene: NA
CDR3 DNA: TGCAGCGACAACCCTAATCCCCTGGCCTCGACAGATAGTTCCTACGAGCAGTACTTC
CDR3 protein: CSDNPNPLASTDSSYEQYF

clone size: many
J gene: TRBJ1-1
V gene: TRBV12-3/TRBV12-4
D gene: TRBD1
CDR3 DNA: TGTGCCAGCAGTCCCGGGACAGGGGGGGCCACTGAAGCTTTCTTT
CDR3 protein: CASSPGTGGATEAFF

clone size: NA
J gene: TRBJ2-3
V gene: TRBV20-1
D gene: NA
CDR3 DNA: TGCAGTGCTAGAGATCTTAGCGCGACTAGCACAGATACGCAGTATTTT
CDR3 protein: CSARDLSATSTDTQYF

clone size: few
J gene: TRBJ2-1
V gene: TRBV20-1
D gene: TRBD2
CDR3 DNA: TGCAGTGCCCATATAGCGGGGGGCTCTCATGAGCAGTTCTTC
CDR3 protein: CSAHIAGGSHEQFF

clone size: many
J gene: TRBJ1-3
V gene: TRBV20-1
D gene: NA
CDR3 DNA: TGCAGTGCGGAGGCCTACGGAAACACCATATATTTT
CDR3 protein: CSAEAYGNTIYF

clone size: NA
J gene: TRBJ1-2
V gene: TRBV10-2
D gene: NA
CDR3 DNA: TGCGCCAGCAGTGAGTCCCGATCGGGAGGCTACACCTTC
CDR3 protein: CASSESRSGGYTF

clone size: NA
J gene: TRBJ2-5
V gene: TRBV6-5
D gene: NA
CDR3 DNA: TGTGCCAGCAGTTACGTCTGGGAGGAGACCCAGTACTTC
CDR3 protein: CASSYVWEETQYF

clone size: many
J gene: TRBJ1-5
V gene: TRBV6-5
D gene: TRBD1
CDR3 DNA: TGTGCCAGCAGTTACCCCGGGACAGCAAATCAGCCCCAGCATTTT
CDR3 protein: CASSYPGTANQPQHF

clone size: many
J gene: TRBJ2-2
V gene: TRBV6-2/TRBV6-3
D gene: NA
CDR3 DNA: TGTGCCAGCAGTTTGGCGCAGTTGAACACCGGGGAGCTGTTTTTT
CDR3 protein: CASSLAQLNTGELFF

clone size: many
J gene: TRBJ2-7
V gene: TRBV29-1
D gene: NA
CDR3 DNA: TGCAGCGTCACCACCGGGACCTCCTACGAGCAGTACTTC
CDR3 protein: CSVTTGTSYEQYF

clone size: NA
J gene: TRBJ1-2
V gene: TRBV3-1
D gene: NA
CDR3 DNA: TGTGCCAGCAGCCAACCGGACAGAAGTTATGGCTACACCTTC
CDR3 protein: CASSQPDRSYGYTF

clone size: NA
J gene: TRBJ2-5
V gene: TRBV12-3/TRBV12-4
D gene: NA
CDR3 DNA: TGTGCCAGCAGTTTAGCGGACCTAGTAAGGTACTTC
CDR3 protein: CASSLADLVRYF

clone size: NA
J gene: TRBJ2-5
V gene: TRBV5-1
D gene: NA
CDR3 DNA: TGCGCCAGCAGCTTGACGGCCCCCCCCTGGGAGACCCAGTACTTC
CDR3 protein: CASSLTAPPWETQYF

clone size: few
J gene: TRBJ1-4
V gene: TRBV4-3
D gene: NA
CDR3 DNA: TGCGCCAGCAGCCAAGTGGGGCAGCTAAATGAAAAACTGTTTTTT
CDR3 protein: CASSQVGQLNEKLFF

clone size: few
J gene: TRBJ2-7
V gene: TRBV5-1
D gene: TRBD1
CDR3 DNA: TGCGCCAGCAGCTTGGGGAAAGACAGGGGAGTCTACGAGCAGTACTTC
CDR3 protein: CASSLGKDRGVYEQYF

clone size: NA
J gene: TRBJ2-1
V gene: TRBV20-1
D gene: NA
CDR3 DNA: TGCAGTGCTAGAGAACTTCGATACAATGAGCAGTTCTTC
CDR3 protein: CSARELRYNEQFF

clone size: NA
J gene: TRBJ2-3
V gene: TRBV7-3
D gene: TRBD2
CDR3 DNA: TGTGCCAGCAGCCACGGTGTCGGGGGGGCCGATACGCAGTATTTT
CDR3 protein: CASSHGVGGADTQYF

clone size: NA
J gene: TRBJ2-7
V gene: TRBV7-6
D gene: TRBD2
CDR3 DNA: TGTGCCAGCAGCGTAACTGGACTAGCGGGTGTCTACGAGCAGTACTTC
CDR3 protein: CASSVTGLAGVYEQYF

clone size: few
J gene: TRBJ1-2
V gene: TRBV18
D gene: NA
CDR3 DNA: TGTGCCAGCTCACAGTCCCGGGACACGTATGGCTACACCTTC
CDR3 protein: CASSQSRDTYGYTF

clone size: few
J gene: TRBJ2-7
V gene: TRBV7-9
D gene: NA
CDR3 DNA: TGTGCCAGCAGCCTCGCGGCCCCCTACGAGCAGTACTTC
CDR3 protein: CASSLAAPYEQYF

clone size: NA
J gene: TRBJ2-2
V gene: TRBV15
D gene: NA
CDR3 DNA: TGTGCCACCAGAAGGGGACCCACCGGGGAGCTGTTTTTT
CDR3 protein: CATRRGPTGELFF

clone size: few
J gene: TRBJ2-1
V gene: TRBV5-1
D gene: TRBD2
CDR3 DNA: TGCGCCAGCAGCTTCGACGTAGCGGGCTATGAGCAGTTCTTC
CDR3 protein: CASSFDVAGYEQFF

clone size: many
J gene: TRBJ1-3
V gene: TRBV20-1
D gene: TRBD1
CDR3 DNA: TGCAGTGCTCGGACAGGGGGCGGAAACACCATATATTTT
CDR3 protein: CSARTGGGNTIYF

clone size: few
J gene: TRBJ1-1
V gene: TRBV20-1
D gene: NA
CDR3 DNA: TGCAGTGCTAGAGCGGGGGACACACCTAGAGACACTGAAGCTTTCTTT
CDR3 protein: CSARAGDTPRDTEAFF

clone size: many
J gene: TRBJ2-7
V gene: TRBV7-9
D gene: TRBD2
CDR3 DNA: TGTGCCAGCAGCTTGGGTCTAGCGGGGGGAGTCCACGAGCAGTACTTC
CDR3 protein: CASSLGLAGGVHEQYF

clone size: few
J gene: TRBJ2-7
V gene: TRBV7-3
D gene: TRBD1
CDR3 DNA: TGTGCCAGCAGTACAATGGGACAGCCCAACGAGCAGTACTTC
CDR3 protein: CASSTMGQPNEQYF

clone size: NA
J gene: TRBJ1-2
V gene: TRBV12-3/TRBV12-4
D gene: NA
CDR3 DNA: TGTGCCAGCACCCCGGGCGGGGTGTTCGGCTACACCTTC
CDR3 protein: CASTPGGVFGYTF

clone size: NA
J gene: TRBJ2-5
V gene: TRBV5-4
D gene: NA
CDR3 DNA: TGTGCCAGCAGCACCGCCCACAGGGGAGGGGGAGAGACCCAGTACTTC
CDR3 protein: CASSTAHRGGGETQYF